Shown below are 6 T cell receptor beta chains from a single sample sequenced in a study of T-cell memory formation after mild COVID-19. TCRdb redid the calling of the 5' RACE reads with MiXCR, one entry per CDR3 protein. The repertoire consists of more than 250,000 distinct CDR3 sequences, with about a sixth occurring once and the leading ten covering around 23%. Sequencing was done on a sample of PBMCs or a T cell subset sorted from them (not recorded which). Source of these receptors: a man aged 18 to 35 who had mild COVID-19 (a few samples of this study predate the infection). Cell type and time point are not known.

V gene TRBV30 combines with J gene TRBJ2-3, with D hard to call. V was cut by 2 bases and J by 4 bases, with 4 bases left in between. The CDR3 is 11 residues long. Germline values: CDR1 GTSNPN, CDR2 SVGIG (reference sequence). The CDR3 sequence is CAWSSADTQYF. CDR3 nucleotides: TGTGCCTGGAGTTCGGCAGATACGCAGTATTTT. Variable domain in full (rest from reference TRBV30 and TRBJ2-3): SQTIHQWPATLVQPVGSPLSLECTVEGTSNPNLYWYRQAAGRGLQLLFYSVGIGQISSEVPQNLSASRPQDRQFILSSKKLLLSDSGFYLCAWSSADTQYFGPGTRLTVL.

The chain joins TRBV12-3 or TRBV12-4 to TRBJ1-1; D may be TRBD1 (6 bases). V was trimmed by 7 bases and J by 3 bases, leaving 12 bases between them. The CDR3 runs to 13 residues. The CDR3 spells CASTTTGYTEAFF. The DNA for the CDR3 is TGTGCCAGCACAACAACAGGGTACACTGAAGCTTTCTTT.

The J gene is TRBJ2-3, the V gene TRBV7-2, with 10 bases lining up with TRBD1. V shed 5 bases and J 2 bases; nucleotides not matched to a gene: 7. Germline-derived CDR1 and CDR2 are SGHTA and FQGNSA. There are 16 residues in the CDR3. CDR3 sequence (DNA): TGTGCCAGCAGCCCCGGGACAGGGGCGCTCACAGATACGCAGTATTTT. Encoded protein: CASSPGTGALTDTQYF.

This sequence joins TRBV4-3 and TRBJ2-6; no clear D. The CDR3 sequence is 14 residues long. V lost 5 bases and J lost 0, with 5 bases in between. Germline CDR1 LGHNA, CDR2 YSLEER. The CDR3 bases are TGCGCCAGCAGCGGGCTCTCTGGGGCCAACGTCCTGACTTTC. Encoded protein: CASSGLSGANVLTF.

This clonotype was seen many times. The J gene is TRBJ2-5, the V gene TRBV2; maybe TRBD1 (5 bases). Germline V lookup: CDR1 SNHLY, CDR2 FYNNEI. V was cut by 6 bases and J by 0 bases, with 20 bases left in between. The CDR3 extends over 17 amino acids. The CDR3 loop reads CASRETLTARYQETQYF. CDR3 nucleotide sequence: TGTGCCAGCAGGGAGACCCTGACAGCCCGATACCAAGAGACCCAGTACTTC.

This clonotype was found many times. The chain couples TRBV5-1 to TRBJ2-1; 8 bases are a match to TRBD1. The germline gives CDR1 SGHRS, CDR2 YFSETQ. V gave up 5 bases and J gave up 2 bases; unmatched junction bases: 6. CDR3 length: 15 amino acids. The CDR3 nucleotides are TGCGCCAGCAGTCAGGGGGCCCTAACCTACAATGAGCAGTTCTTC. Translating it yields CASSQGALTYNEQFF.